A single T cell receptor beta chain is shown here with its context. Antigen unknown. Trimming took 3 bases from V and 5 from J; bases not matched to a gene: 15. The V gene's germline CDR1 is SGHDT and CDR2 YYEEEE. The CDR3 loop spans 17 amino acids. Sequencing used immunoSEQ multiplex PCR; TCRdb keeps in-frame clones, though not all of them. The sample consists of around 71,000 clones, 90% to 95% of them appearing once. The sample comes from a study of graft-versus-host responses after intestinal transplantation. The study's findings and limits: Early post-transplant HvG declines showed an association with peak circulating GvH clone levels.

The sample was unstimulated CD8+ T cells sorted from spleen or lymph node cells, taken before intestinal transplant. This clonotype originated in a human donor who received an intestinal transplant. This chain joins TRBV5-6 and TRBJ1-2; 8 nucleotides line up with TRBD1. The CDR3 DNA sequence: TGTGCCAGCAGCTCGAGATGGACAGGGCCGCTTCCGTATGGCTACACCTTC. This sequence encodes CASSSRWTGPLPYGYTF.